The subject of this entry is one T cell receptor (beta chain). This CDR3 is built from 15 residues. Germline trimming cut 1 base from V and 4 bases from J; bases unmatched to any gene: 6. Looked up from germline, CDR1 is SGHAT and CDR2 is FQNNGV. The source of the sample is a study of type 1 and type 2 diabetes patients. Genomic DNA was the PCR template. The TCR beta CDR3 region was amplified using 30 forward and 13 reverse primers. TCRdb reprocessed the multiplex PCR reads with MiXCR, giving one entry per CDR3 protein. In the table there are fewer than 350,000 distinct CDR3 sequences, 45% to 60% of which are singletons.

V usage is TRBV11-2 and J usage is TRBJ2-5; TRBD2 matches at 7 bases. The clonotype was recovered from a man younger than 35 with type 2 diabetes. The specimen was peripheral blood mononuclear cells (PBMCs). CDR3 amino acids: CASSLGTSGSETQYF. DNA of the CDR3: TGTGCCAGCAGCTTAGGGACTAGTGGGTCAGAGACCCAGTACTTC. Using reference TRBV11-2 and TRBJ2-5 for the parts outside the CDR3, the full variable domain is EAGVAQSPRYKIIEKRQSVAFWCNPISGHATLYWYQQILGQGPKLLIQFQNNGVVDDSQLPKDRFSAERLKGVDSTLKIQPAKLEDSAVYLCASSLGTSGSETQYFGPGTRLLVL.